This entry lists 30 T cell receptor beta chains sequenced from one sample in a study of blood T cell repertoires in COVID-19. The data were produced by immunoSEQ multiplex PCR, yet TCRdb's version contains in-frame clones alone and is incomplete. The sample has 310,000 or so clones; around 89% are singletons. Source material: peripheral blood. The receptors derive from a woman aged 45-59 years with active or convalescent COVID-19.

This chain uses TRBV24-1 with TRBJ2-7; TRBD1 might be the D (5 bases). The CDR3 length is 14 residues. Looked up from germline, CDR1 is KGHDR and CDR2 is SFDVKD. V was clipped by 3 bases and J by 6 bases, with 14 bases between them. The CDR3 reads CATSDPWQGPEQYF. CDR3 DNA: TGTGCCACCAGTGATCCCTGGCAGGGCCCCGAGCAGTACTTC.

This chain links TRBV5-5 with TRBJ2-4; 8 bases agree with TRBD1. With V trimmed by 2 bases and J by 5 bases, 3 bases remained unmatched. The CDR3 runs to 14 residues. Looked up from germline, CDR1 is SGHKS and CDR2 is YYEKEE (reference sequence). Here the CDR3 DNA reads TGTGCCAGCAGCTTTCAGGGGGCGGAAAACATTCAGTACTTC. Encoded protein: CASSFQGAENIQYF.

This rearrangement joins TRBV6-5 to TRBJ1-5; 7 bases match TRBD1. The germline gives CDR1 MNHEY, CDR2 SVGAGI. Germline trimming cut 6 bases from V and 6 bases from J; bases unmatched to any gene: 5. The CDR3 runs 13 residues. CDR3 loop: CASRTGTVQPQHF. The DNA of the CDR3 is TGTGCCAGCAGAACCGGGACAGTTCAGCCCCAGCATTTT.

The CDR3 protein is CASSLGHRGDSPLHF. The CDR3 DNA follows: TGTGCCAGCAGCTTGGGTCACAGGGGCGATTCACCCCTCCACTTT. This chain uses TRBV5-4 with TRBJ1-6, with 7 positions matching TRBD1. V dropped 0 bases and J dropped 8; count of bases not matched to a gene: 5. The CDR3 spans 15 residues. Per the germline V gene, CDR1 is SGHNT and CDR2 is YYREEE (reference sequence).

The chain's CDR3 is CASSAPTGFETQYF. DNA of the CDR3: TGTGCCAGCAGCGCCCCGACAGGGTTTGAGACCCAGTACTTC. The rearrangement joins TRBV7-9 to TRBJ2-5; TRBD1 matches 7 bases. The CDR3 is 14 amino acids. Unmatched junction bases numbered 8, after V lost 5 bases and J lost 5 bases. Germline V gene lookup returns CDR1 SEHNR and CDR2 FQNEAQ (reference sequence). The full variable domain, completed using reference TRBV7-9 and TRBJ2-5, is DTGVSQNPRHKITKRGQNVTFRCDPISEHNRLYWYRQTLGQGPEFLTYFQNEAQLEKSRLLSDRFSAERPKGSFSTLEIQRTEQGDSAMYLCASSAPTGFETQYFGPGTRLLVL.

The rearrangement links TRBV2 to TRBJ2-7; TRBD1 is a possible D gene (5 bases). The V and J ends lost 6 bases and 6 bases respectively, with 12 bases between them. CDR3 length: 12 amino acids. Germline V lookup: CDR1 SNHLY, CDR2 FYNNEI. The CDR3 nucleotides read TGTGCCAGCAGGGCCCTGGGGCCCGAGCAGTACTTC. This gives the protein CASRALGPEQYF.

The chain couples TRBV18 to TRBJ2-1; D remains ambiguous. Germline assignment: CDR1 KGHSH and CDR2 LQKENI. This CDR3 comprises 14 residues. The V and J ends lost 0 bases and 0 bases respectively, with 3 bases between them. The CDR3 coding sequence is TGTGCCAGCTCACCACCATACTCCTACAATGAGCAGTTCTTC. Protein sequence: CASSPPYSYNEQFF.

The chain couples TRBV28 to TRBJ2-1, with 12 bases lining up with TRBD2. Germline values: CDR1 MDHEN, CDR2 SYDVKM. J was trimmed by 7 bases and V by 5 bases; bases with no gene match: 9. The CDR3 is 16 residues long. CDR3 region: CASSPLGLAGGNEQFF. In DNA form, the CDR3 reads TGTGCCAGCAGTCCCCTGGGGCTAGCGGGAGGGAATGAGCAGTTCTTC.

The chain is built from TRBV29-1 and TRBJ1-1; 8 nucleotides agree with TRBD1. CDR1 is SQVTM, CDR2 ANQGSEA, per germline. V lost 8 bases and J lost 0; bases outside the gene matches: 2. The CDR3 is made up of 12 amino acids. CDR3 loop: CSPGQVNTEAFF. CDR3 bases: TGCAGCCCGGGACAGGTGAACACTGAAGCTTTCTTT.

This sequence joins TRBV27 and TRBJ2-1; 10 bases map to TRBD1. The trim removed 2 bases at V and 3 bases at J, leaving 1 base unmatched. The germline gives CDR1 MNHEY, CDR2 SMNVEV (reference sequence). The CDR3 is 15 amino acids. The CDR3 sequence is CASSLRDRGYNEQFF. CDR3 nucleotide sequence: TGTGCCAGCAGTTTAAGGGACAGGGGCTACAATGAGCAGTTCTTC.

The J gene is TRBJ2-1, the V gene TRBV3-1 (or the pseudogene TRBV3-2); a possible D gene is TRBD2 (5 bases). The V gene lost 1 base and the J gene lost 4 bases, with 11 bases spanning the gap. CDR1 is LGHDT, CDR2 YNNKEL, per germline (reference sequence). The CDR3 runs 15 residues. CDR3 loop: CASSQVLGLYNEQFF. CDR3 nucleotides: TGTGCCAGCAGCCAAGTTTTAGGACTTTACAATGAGCAGTTCTTC.

This clone showed up just once. The chain recombines TRBV4-3 with TRBJ2-7, with 10 bases matching TRBD1. CDR3 size: 17 residues. Germline assignment: CDR1 LGHNA and CDR2 YSLEER. V shed 3 bases, J shed 2 bases, and the junction held 10 bases outside the gene matches. DNA for the CDR3: TGCGCCAGCAGCCAGGCGGCGACGGGGACAGGGGCCTACGAGCAGTACTTC. Encoded protein: CASSQAATGTGAYEQYF.

The chain uses TRBV11-2 and TRBJ1-2; tentative D call: TRBD1 (5 bases). V lost 1 base and J lost 0, with 6 bases in between. This CDR3 spans 14 amino acids. The germline V gene encodes CDR1 SGHAT and CDR2 FQNNGV. The CDR3 loop reads CASSLGGANYGYTF. The CDR3 nucleotides read TGTGCCAGCAGCTTAGGGGGGGCTAACTATGGCTACACCTTC.

The genes are TRBV4-2 and TRBJ2-5; TRBD1 matches at 9 bases. The CDR3 spans 15 residues. Germline values: CDR1 LGHNA, CDR2 YNFKEQ. V gave up 3 bases and J gave up 5 bases; unmatched junction bases: 7. The CDR3 sequence is CASSQLTGGEETQYF. CDR3 bases: TGTGCCAGCAGCCAGCTGACAGGGGGGGAGGAGACCCAGTACTTC.

The CDR3 region is CASSRNLPGGEGTEAFF. The DNA for the CDR3 is TGTGCCAGCAGCCGAAATCTCCCGGGGGGTGAGGGCACTGAAGCTTTCTTT. The V call is TRBV7-9, the J call TRBJ1-1; D possibly corresponds to TRBD1 (5 bases). Germline V lookup: CDR1 SEHNR, CDR2 FQNEAQ (reference sequence). The CDR3 spans 17 residues. V dropped 5 bases and J dropped 4 bases, with 23 bases sitting between them.

In its sample, this clone was seen once. The J gene is TRBJ2-7, the V gene TRBV14; 8 positions agree with TRBD1. The germline CDR1 and CDR2 sequences are SGHDN and FVKESK. The CDR3 is made up of 16 amino acids. V gave up 0 bases and J gave up 5 bases; unmatched junction bases: 9. The CDR3 protein is CASSQEAESRGHEQYF. The DNA for the CDR3 is TGTGCCAGCAGCCAAGAGGCGGAAAGCAGGGGGCACGAGCAGTACTTC.

The V gene is TRBV6-4, the J gene TRBJ2-4; tentative D call: TRBD2 (6 bases). Germline-derived CDR1 and CDR2 are MRHNA and SNTAGT. V lost 2 bases and J 15 bases, leaving 11 bases between the germline ends. This CDR3 is built from 11 residues. The CDR3 nucleotides read TGTGCCAGCAGTGACCGGGGGAATTGGTACTTC. Amino acid sequence: CASSDRGNWYF.

Many counts were recorded for this clone. The V gene is TRBV29-1, the J gene TRBJ1-1, with 8 nucleotides matching TRBD1. Germline V CDR1 and CDR2: SQVTM, ANQGSEA. The CDR3 length is 13 residues. V shed 3 bases and J 6 bases; nucleotides not matched to a gene: 6. The CDR3 nucleotides are TGCAGCGTTGAGGGACAGGCTGCTTCTGAAGCTTTCTTT. Amino acid sequence: CSVEGQAASEAFF.

This chain uses TRBV18 with TRBJ2-3; no definite D call. CDR3 size: 12 residues. Germline assignment: CDR1 KGHSH and CDR2 LQKENI. The germline V and J ends were trimmed by 8 bases and 1 base, with 7 bases remaining between them. The CDR3 nucleotides read TGTGCCAGCAGAACTGGCACAGATACGCAGTATTTT. Translated, it gives CASRTGTDTQYF.

This clone has just a few counts. The rearrangement joins TRBV9 to TRBJ2-7; D is undetermined. The CDR3 totals 12 residues. V was pared by 4 bases and J by 6 bases, with 11 bases between. Germline V gene sequence: CDR1 SGDLS, CDR2 YYNGEE. The CDR3 reads CASSPRPSEQYF. The CDR3 DNA reads as TGTGCCAGCAGCCCCCGTCCCTCCGAGCAGTACTTC.

The rearrangement links TRBV7-2 to TRBJ1-1; 9 bases fit TRBD1. V lost 5 bases to trimming and J lost 5 bases; unmatched junction nucleotides: 9. The CDR3 extends over 15 amino acids. The germline gives CDR1 SGHTA, CDR2 FQGNSA. DNA of the CDR3: TGTGCCAGCAGCCACCCCGGGACAGGGTATACTGAAGCTTTCTTT. Translated: CASSHPGTGYTEAFF.

V gene TRBV7-9 combines with J gene TRBJ2-7; 8 bases line up with TRBD2. Per the germline V gene, CDR1 is SEHNR and CDR2 is FQNEAQ (reference sequence). This CDR3 has 15 amino acids. After removal of 5 bases from V and 1 base from J, the junction contained 7 bases not matched to a gene. CDR3 loop: CASSPTTSASYEQYF. The CDR3 region has the DNA TGTGCCAGCAGCCCAACGACTAGCGCGTCCTACGAGCAGTACTTC.

J is TRBJ1-1 and V is TRBV4-1; TRBD1 matches at 7 bases. Germline values: CDR1 MGHRA, CDR2 YSYEKL. Unmatched junction bases numbered 3, after V lost 4 bases and J lost 1 base. CDR3 length: 14 amino acids. The CDR3 reads CASSRGQQNTEAFF. The CDR3 DNA is TGCGCCAGCAGCCGGGGACAGCAGAACACTGAAGCTTTCTTT.

The chain uses TRBV27 and TRBJ2-3; D unresolved. The CDR3 runs 14 residues. V was cut by 2 bases and J by 4 bases, with 10 bases left in between. CDR1 and CDR2 (germline): MNHEY, SMNVEV (reference sequence). The chain's CDR3 is CASSLGDSSDTQYF. The DNA for the CDR3 is TGTGCCAGCAGTTTAGGTGACTCATCAGATACGCAGTATTTT.

This clone was seen more than once but under ten times. The genes are TRBV21-1 and TRBJ2-7; the tabulated D call, TRBD1, remains unverified against the DNA. TRBV21-1 is an annotated pseudogene. The CDR3 is made up of 19 amino acids. CDR3 nucleotides: TGTGCCAGCAGCCTTAGGGGACAAGGTCCACCCGCGAGCTCCTACGAGCAGTACTTC. Its translation is CASSLRGQGPPASSYEQYF.

The J gene is TRBJ2-3, the V gene TRBV4-3; 9 nucleotides agree with TRBD1. The V gene's germline CDR1 is LGHNA and CDR2 YSLEER. The CDR3 loop spans 16 amino acids. The trim removed 4 bases at V and 1 base at J, leaving 6 bases unmatched. The CDR3 spells CASSPGQGWGTDTQYF. Here the CDR3 DNA reads TGCGCCAGCAGCCCGGGACAGGGCTGGGGCACAGATACGCAGTATTTT.

The chain employs TRBV7-3 and TRBJ2-3, with a weak D call TRBD2 (6 bases). Per germline, CDR1 SGHTA and CDR2 FQGTGA. The V end lost 1 base, the J end lost 6 bases, and 11 bases lay between the germline ends. CDR3 length: 14 residues. The CDR3 region is CASSLNPRGDTQYF. The DNA of the CDR3 is TGTGCCAGCAGCTTAAACCCCCGGGGGGATACGCAGTATTTT.

The V gene is TRBV7-8, the J gene TRBJ1-4; 9 nucleotides line up with TRBD1. The CDR3 is 16 amino acids. The J segment lost 7 bases and the V segment lost 5 bases, leaving 11 bases of the junction unmatched. Germline V gene sequence: CDR1 SGHVS, CDR2 FQNEAQ. CDR3 sequence: CASSIVTGGRGEKLFF. The DNA for the CDR3 is TGTGCCAGCAGCATAGTCACAGGGGGCAGGGGTGAAAAACTGTTTTTT.

V and J are TRBV27 and TRBJ2-3; 9 nucleotides align to TRBD1. Unmatched junction bases numbered 6, after V lost 5 bases and J lost 3 bases. CDR1 and CDR2 (germline): MNHEY, SMNVEV (reference sequence). The CDR3 consists of 15 residues. Here the CDR3 reads CASSIPTGGTDTQYF. The CDR3 bases are TGTGCCAGCAGTATTCCGACAGGGGGGACAGATACGCAGTATTTT.

This clone was detected a few times. This chain joins TRBV7-8 and TRBJ1-3; TRBD1 is a possible D gene (5 bases). Germline V CDR1 and CDR2: SGHVS, FQNEAQ. The V gene lost 5 bases and the J gene lost 0 bases, with 14 bases spanning the gap. CDR3 length equals 16 residues. The CDR3 sequence is CASSTQGLSSGNTIYF. In DNA form, the CDR3 reads TGTGCCAGCAGCACGCAGGGCCTTAGCTCTGGAAACACCATATATTTT.